Sequencing of this T cell receptor (beta chain) was carried out in a study of CD8+ T cells in alopecia areata. This CDR3 region has 11 residues. CDR1 and CDR2 (germline): SQVTM, ANQGSEA. V shed 6 bases and J shed 2 bases, with 5 bases lying between them. Study-wide findings and caveats: Between patients, shared TCR sequences were less clear than in mice. This was possibly due in part to HLA diversity in the patient population. Among the cells sequenced in scalp samples are also the resident alphabeta T cells of normal skin. Affected scalp, especially in alopecia totalis/universalis, had a higher clonality than normal scalp did.

On this clone itself: The antigen is undetermined.

Investigators isolated RNA and reverse transcribed it into cDNA to act as the sequencing template. The method was immunoSEQ multiplex PCR; TCRdb's version includes in-frame clones alone and lacks a portion of them. The sample gives 150,000 to 200,000 clones, 50% to 65% of which show up once; approximately 4.8% is in the top ten. Cell sorting was applied to PBMCs, and CD4+ and CD8+ T cells were collected. This receptor was obtained from a human donor in good health. The source material was CD4+ T cells sorted from blood. This chain uses TRBV29-1 with TRBJ2-1; no clear D. CDR3 DNA sequence: TGCAGCGTACAAACCTACAATGAGCAGTTCTTC. It codes for CSVQTYNEQFF.